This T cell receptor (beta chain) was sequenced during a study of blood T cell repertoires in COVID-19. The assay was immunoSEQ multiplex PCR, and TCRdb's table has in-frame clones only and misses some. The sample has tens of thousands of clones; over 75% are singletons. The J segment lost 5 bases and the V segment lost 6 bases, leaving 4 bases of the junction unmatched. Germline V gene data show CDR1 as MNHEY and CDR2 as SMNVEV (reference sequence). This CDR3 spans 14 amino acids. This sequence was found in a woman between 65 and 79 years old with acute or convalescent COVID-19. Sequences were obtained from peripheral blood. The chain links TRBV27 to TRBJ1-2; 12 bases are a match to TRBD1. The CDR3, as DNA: TGTGCCAGCAGGGGGACAGGGGGCTCTTATGGCTACACCTTC. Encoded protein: CASRGTGGSYGYTF.